One and the same sample provided the 19 T cell receptor beta chains below, sequenced in a study of CD8 T cells in ankylosing spondylitis. Via MiXCR, TCRdb re-called the 5' RACE reads, giving one row per CDR3 protein. This sample carries about 330,000 distinct CDR3 sequences, 8% of them seen once, and the ten largest clones take more than 12%. Study-wide results and limits: Roughly eight highly homologous variants made up a TCR beta motif, and this motif appeared characteristic of ankylosing spondylitis blood.

Their antigens are not known. Sequencing was carried out using blood, either unsorted or a sorted T cell fraction (not recorded which). The receptors stem from a male donor with ankylosing spondylitis.

This clonotype turned up a few times. The V and J genes are TRBV29-1 and TRBJ2-7; 10 nucleotides agree with TRBD1. Trimming cost V 5 bases and J 4 bases; bases outside gene matches: 8. This CDR3 contains 14 residues. CDR1 and CDR2 from the germline V gene are SQVTM and ANQGSEA. The CDR3 loop is CSVLTGGSPYEQYF. DNA of the CDR3: TGCAGCGTTTTGACAGGGGGCTCCCCTTACGAGCAGTACTTC.

The table lists this clonotype with many counts. This sequence joins TRBV28 and TRBJ1-4; 8 bases map to TRBD1. CDR1 and CDR2 (germline): MDHEN, SYDVKM. This CDR3 has 14 residues. V lost 7 bases, J lost 7 bases, and 8 bases stayed unmatched. The CDR3 coding sequence is TGTGCCAGCATCACAGGGGGGGATATTGAAAAACTGTTTTTT. Translated: CASITGGDIEKLFF. The variable domain in full, with the rest retrieved from reference TRBV28 and TRBJ1-4, is DVKVTQSSRYLVKRTGEKVFLECVQDMDHENMFWYRQDPGLGLRLIYFSYDVKMKEKGDIPEGYSVSREKKERFSLILESASTNQTSMYLCASITGGDIEKLFFGSGTQLSVL.

This clonotype was recorded at least ten times. The rearrangement uses TRBV4-3 and TRBJ2-2; D unresolved. From germline, CDR1 is LGHNA and CDR2 YSLEER. This CDR3 is 16 amino acids long. The ends were cut back, 0 bases at V and 7 bases at J, with 15 bases in the middle. CDR3 loop: CASSQEGNRRSGELFF. For the CDR3, the DNA is TGCGCCAGCAGCCAAGAGGGGAACCGCCGGAGCGGGGAGCTGTTTTTT.

Ten or more counts support this clonotype. The CDR3: CASSFGFAGANVLTF. The CDR3 DNA reads as TGCGCCAGCAGCTTTGGGTTTGCTGGGGCCAACGTCCTGACTTTC. The V gene is TRBV5-1, the J gene TRBJ2-6; no reliable D call. The CDR3 is made up of 15 amino acids. Germline loops: CDR1 SGHRS, CDR2 YFSETQ. The V and J ends lost 2 bases and 2 bases respectively, with 8 bases between them.

This sequence joins TRBV28 and TRBJ1-2; D might be TRBD1 (5 bases). The germline V gene has CDR1 MDHEN and CDR2 SYDVKM. This CDR3 spans 14 amino acids. Trimming stripped 5 bases from V and 7 bases from J, with 17 bases between. CDR3 sequence: CASSPPGPGRGYTF. The CDR3 nucleotides read TGTGCCAGCAGTCCGCCGGGGCCAGGGCGTGGCTACACCTTC.

This chain connects TRBV29-1 to TRBJ2-7, with TRBD1 matching 7 bases. V shed 5 bases and J 6 bases; nucleotides not matched to a gene: 7. Germline V lookup: CDR1 SQVTM, CDR2 ANQGSEA. The CDR3 spans 12 residues. The CDR3: CSVRQGDGEQYF. The CDR3 coding sequence is TGCAGCGTTCGACAGGGCGATGGCGAGCAGTACTTC.

This clonotype has at least ten counts. The chain is built from TRBV21-1 and TRBJ1-1; the table's D gene call, TRBD1, was not cross checked with the DNA. TRBV21-1 is a pseudogene. CDR3 length: 17 residues. CDR3 DNA: TGTGCCAGCAGCAAGGGCCCCCATAGGAGCGAGAACACTGAAGCTTTCTTT. This sequence encodes CASSKGPHRSENTEAFF.

The chain recombines TRBV20-1 with TRBJ2-4; D gene unclear. Germline V gives CDR1 DFQATT, CDR2 SNEGSKA (reference sequence). The CDR3 sequence is 13 residues long. The germline V and J ends were trimmed by 0 bases and 8 bases, with 11 bases remaining between them. The CDR3 region is CSAREANLDIQYF. CDR3 nucleotides: TGCAGTGCTAGAGAGGCGAATCTAGACATTCAGTACTTC.

This clonotype was recorded a few times. The rearrangement joins TRBV5-1 to TRBJ2-7; maybe TRBD1 (6 bases). Trimming took 0 bases from V and 5 from J, leaving 12 bases between them. Germline CDR1 and CDR2: SGHRS and YFSETQ. This CDR3 is built from 14 residues. CDR3 coding DNA: TGCGCCAGCAGCTTGGATCAGGGGAGAGACGAGCAGTACTTC. This sequence encodes CASSLDQGRDEQYF.

The chain couples TRBV7-9 to TRBJ1-2, with D hard to call. Germline lookup yields CDR1 SEHNR and CDR2 FQNEAQ (reference sequence). The CDR3 runs to 13 residues. V was cut by 5 bases and J by 3 bases, with 10 bases left in between. The CDR3 DNA is TGTGCCAGCAGCCTCCAGCCTGACTATGGCTACACCTTC. It translates to CASSLQPDYGYTF. The full variable domain, with the rest looked up from reference TRBV7-9 and TRBJ1-2, is DTGVSQNPRHKITKRGQNVTFRCDPISEHNRLYWYRQTLGQGPEFLTYFQNEAQLEKSRLLSDRFSAERPKGSFSTLEIQRTEQGDSAMYLCASSLQPDYGYTFGSGTRLTVV.

This chain uses TRBV20-1 with TRBJ2-1; TRBD2 is a possible D gene (9 bases). The V gene's germline CDR1 is DFQATT and CDR2 SNEGSKA (reference sequence). V lost 4 bases and J 7 bases, leaving 23 bases between the germline ends. The CDR3 has 16 amino acids. The CDR3 protein is CSANGLAGQVGNEQFF. The CDR3 DNA sequence: TGCAGTGCTAACGGGCTAGCGGGACAGGTGGGGAATGAGCAGTTCTTC.

This clonotype was detected ten times or more. The chain uses TRBV3-1 and TRBJ2-1; 14 nucleotides agree with TRBD2. The V gene's germline CDR1 is LGHDT and CDR2 YNNKEL (reference sequence). The CDR3 covers 17 residues. After removal of 1 base from V and 8 bases from J, the junction contained 7 bases not matched to a gene. Here the CDR3 reads CASSQGGSGLAGDEQFF. CDR3 coding DNA: TGTGCCAGCAGCCAAGGAGGGTCGGGACTAGCGGGAGATGAGCAGTTCTTC.

This clonotype came up many times. The rearrangement joins TRBV7-3 to TRBJ2-3, with D unresolved. The CDR3 has 14 residues. Between the trimmed V and J ends, which lost 1 base and 0 bases, there was a span of 5 bases. CDR1 and CDR2 from the germline V gene are SGHTA and FQGTGA. CDR3 nucleotide sequence: TGTGCCAGCAGCTTAAGGCCTAGCACAGATACGCAGTATTTT. Translation: CASSLRPSTDTQYF.

This clonotype was recorded at least ten times. The CDR3 here is CASSLRTSGGTDTQYF. The CDR3 coding sequence is TGTGCCAGCAGTCTCCGGACTAGCGGGGGCACAGATACGCAGTATTTT. The genes are TRBV12-3 or TRBV12-4 and TRBJ2-3; 12 nucleotides agree with TRBD2. The ends lost 5 bases at V and 1 base at J; junction bases unmatched: 4. This CDR3 has 16 residues.

In this sample, this clonotype turned up a few times. This chain connects TRBV5-1 to TRBJ2-5, with 11 bases aligning to TRBD1. This CDR3 contains 15 residues. Losses at the gene ends were 0 bases for V and 5 bases for J; bases not matched to a gene: 3. Germline V gene data show CDR1 as SGHRS and CDR2 as YFSETQ. CDR3 nucleotide sequence: TGCGCCAGCAGCTTGGGGACAGGGGGCCCGGAGACCCAGTACTTC. Translation gives CASSLGTGGPETQYF.

The rearrangement links TRBV20-1 to TRBJ1-1; D unclear. Per the germline V gene, CDR1 is DFQATT and CDR2 is SNEGSKA (reference sequence). V was cut by 3 bases and J by 1 base, with 9 bases left in between. This CDR3 contains 13 residues. The CDR3 DNA reads as TGCAGTGCTAGGGACGGCCAGAACACTGAAGCTTTCTTT. Translating it yields CSARDGQNTEAFF.

This clonotype showed up just a few times. The chain uses TRBV14 and TRBJ2-1, with unresolved D. V was cut by 3 bases and J by 0 bases, with 15 bases left in between. This CDR3 contains 17 residues. Germline V gene data show CDR1 as SGHDN and CDR2 as FVKESK. The CDR3 sequence is CASSHPSRVSSYNEQFF. In DNA form, the CDR3 reads TGTGCCAGCAGCCACCCCTCCCGGGTGAGCTCCTACAATGAGCAGTTCTTC.

This clonotype has a count of ten or more. The rearrangement links TRBV12-3 or TRBV12-4 to TRBJ1-3, with D unclear. Trimming removed 6 bases from V and 4 bases from J, with 13 bases in between. The CDR3 covers 14 residues. For the CDR3, the DNA is TGTGCCAGCAGAAAACAGCGCTCCGGAAACACCATATATTTT. It specifies CASRKQRSGNTIYF.

This sequence joins TRBV20-1 and TRBJ2-1; D uncertain. V was clipped by 6 bases and J by 0 bases, with 12 bases between them. Germline CDR1 and CDR2: DFQATT and SNEGSKA (reference sequence). The CDR3 extends over 14 amino acids. CDR3 DNA sequence: TGCAGTGCCCGCCGGACCCCCTCCTACAATGAGCAGTTCTTC. It yields the protein CSARRTPSYNEQFF.